Each of the 26 T cell receptor beta chains below was sequenced from the same sample in a study of shared clonotypes between healthy human individuals. Method: immunoSEQ multiplex PCR; TCRdb's copy keeps in-frame clones and lacks some. Here the sample spans roughly 1,000,000 clones, approximately 80% being singletons. The sequenced material came from memory CD4+ T cells from PBMCs. Subset of the sample: CD45RA-negative fraction. Source of these receptors: a man between 18 and 35 years old in good health. Some clones in this sample may be carry-over from other donors' samples.

This clone occurred a few times. The V call is TRBV5-6, the J call TRBJ1-4; 10 bases match TRBD1. V trimming: 4 bases; J trimming: 8 bases; junction bases outside the gene matches: 8. Germline CDR1 is SGHDT and CDR2 is YYEEEE. The CDR3 spans 15 residues. The CDR3 is CASSLRQGAREKLFF. The CDR3 DNA follows: TGTGCCAGCAGCCTCAGACAGGGGGCGCGGGAAAAACTGTTTTTT.

The chain joins TRBV4-3 to TRBJ2-3; D may be TRBD2 (5 bases). Deletions cut 4 bases from V and 2 bases from J, with 19 bases between. In germline, CDR1 is LGHNA, CDR2 YSLEER. The CDR3 has 17 residues. CDR3 sequence (DNA): TGCGCCAGCAGCCTTAAGGTAGTAAGACGGGACACAGATACGCAGTATTTT. The encoded protein is CASSLKVVRRDTDTQYF.

The chain carries TRBV5-6 and TRBJ2-3; D unclear. The CDR3 contains 15 residues. CDR1 SGHDT and CDR2 YYEEEE come from the germline V gene. V lost 2 bases and J lost 0, with 10 bases in between. The CDR3 DNA reads as TGTGCCAGCAGCTTCCGCCAGGCTAGCACAGATACGCAGTATTTT. Protein sequence: CASSFRQASTDTQYF.

The V and J genes are TRBV28 and TRBJ2-2; D not resolved. Deletions cut 4 bases from V and 1 base from J, with 7 bases between. Germline-derived CDR1 and CDR2 are MDHEN and SYDVKM. CDR3 length: 14 residues. The CDR3 protein is CASSYQENTGELFF. The DNA of the CDR3 is TGTGCCAGCAGTTACCAGGAGAACACCGGGGAGCTGTTTTTT.

Comments on this clone: Within the sample, other DNA sequences also encode this same CDR3. CDR3 loop: CSARGYNEQFF. CDR3 DNA sequence: TGCAGTGCTAGAGGGTACAATGAGCAGTTCTTC. The chain employs TRBV20-1 and TRBJ2-1; D is unclear. CDR3 length: 11 residues. Trimming pared 1 base from V and 4 bases from J, leaving 2 bases between. Germline V gene data show CDR1 as DFQATT and CDR2 as SNEGSKA (reference sequence).

The V and J genes are TRBV10-1 and TRBJ2-3, with 10 bases aligning to TRBD2. Germline assignment: CDR1 WNHNN and CDR2 SYGVQD (reference sequence). Germline trimming cut 3 bases from V and 4 bases from J; bases unmatched to any gene: 4. CDR3 length: 15 amino acids. The chain's CDR3 is CASSDQREGSDTQYF. As DNA, the CDR3 is TGCGCCAGCAGTGATCAGCGGGAGGGGTCAGATACGCAGTATTTT.

The chain links TRBV10-2 to TRBJ2-7, with a possible D match to TRBD2 (5 bases). CDR1 and CDR2 (germline): WSHSY, SAAADI. The CDR3 is 13 residues long. V lost 8 bases, J lost 6 bases, and 17 bases lay in between. The CDR3 sequence is CASRRPGFLEQYF. CDR3 nucleotides: TGCGCCAGCCGGCGCCCGGGATTTCTCGAGCAGTACTTC.

The chain uses TRBV14 and TRBJ2-1; D is unresolved. Trimming removed 5 bases at V and 10 bases at J, with 15 bases between. Germline loops: CDR1 SGHDN, CDR2 FVKESK. The CDR3 is 13 residues long. In nucleotides, the CDR3 is TGTGCCAGCAGCTACCGTCGACCCGGAGAGCAGTTCTTC. As protein: CASSYRRPGEQFF.

The chain links TRBV9 to TRBJ2-4, with 8 bases fitting TRBD2. V was pared by 5 bases and J by 0 bases, with 4 bases of the junction left unmatched. Per the germline V gene, CDR1 is SGDLS and CDR2 is YYNGEE. The CDR3 has 15 residues. The CDR3 region is CASSSGKVAKNIQYF. CDR3 bases: TGTGCCAGCAGTAGCGGGAAGGTAGCCAAAAACATTCAGTACTTC.

J is TRBJ2-1 and V is TRBV9; D possibly corresponds to TRBD2 (6 bases). Between the trimmed V and J ends, which lost 4 bases and 3 bases, there was a span of 14 bases. CDR1 and CDR2 from the germline V gene are SGDLS and YYNGEE. This CDR3 has 15 residues. DNA for the CDR3: TGTGCCAGCAGCCTCACTAGCAGATTCTACAATGAGCAGTTCTTC. Protein sequence: CASSLTSRFYNEQFF.

The V gene is TRBV28, the J gene TRBJ2-7; 7 nucleotides line up with TRBD1. The CDR3 extends over 13 amino acids. The V gene's germline CDR1 is MDHEN and CDR2 SYDVKM. The J segment lost 3 bases and the V segment lost 9 bases, leaving 8 bases of the junction unmatched. This CDR3 is CASSGTAHYEQYF. The CDR3 region has the DNA TGTGCCAGTTCAGGGACAGCCCACTACGAGCAGTACTTC.

DNA of the CDR3: TGTGCCAGCGGACAGGGACAAGAGACCCAGTACTTC. This translates into CASGQGQETQYF. The chain couples TRBV19 to TRBJ2-5; the match to TRBD1 covers 8 bases. Germline lookup yields CDR1 LNHDA and CDR2 SQIVND (reference sequence). The CDR3 spans 12 residues. Germline trimming cut 9 bases from V and 2 bases from J; bases unmatched to any gene: 2.

The rearrangement links TRBV11-2 to TRBJ2-3; possibly TRBD2 for D (5 bases). With 3 bases removed from V and 6 bases from J, the gap between germline ends came to 13 bases. CDR3 size: 14 residues. CDR1 and CDR2 from the germline V gene are SGHAT and FQNNGV. CDR3 amino acids: CASSFGLTRDTQYF. The CDR3 DNA is TGTGCCAGCAGCTTCGGACTGACCCGGGATACGCAGTATTTT.

In nucleotides, the CDR3 is TGCGCCAGCAGCTGGGACAGATTCTACAATGAGCAGTTCTTC. Amino acids: CASSWDRFYNEQFF. The chain recombines TRBV5-1 with TRBJ2-1; 7 bases map to TRBD1. Trimming took 3 bases from V and 3 from J; bases not matched to a gene: 3. This CDR3 region has 14 residues. The germline CDR1 and CDR2 sequences are SGHRS and YFSETQ.

This clone came up once. Additional DNA sequences in this sample encode the identical CDR3. The gene calls are TRBV5-1 and TRBJ2-5; maybe TRBD2 (5 bases). The V gene lost 0 bases and the J gene lost 5 bases, with 11 bases spanning the gap. Germline CDR1 and CDR2: SGHRS and YFSETQ. CDR3 length: 14 residues. The chain's CDR3 is CASSLVPAGETQYF. The CDR3 nucleotides read TGCGCCAGCAGCTTGGTCCCGGCGGGTGAGACCCAGTACTTC.

The chain is built from TRBV27 and TRBJ2-1; D perhaps matches TRBD1 (7 bases). Trimming pared 4 bases from V and 9 bases from J, leaving 22 bases between. From germline, CDR1 is MNHEY and CDR2 SMNVEV (reference sequence). The CDR3 is made up of 16 amino acids. This CDR3 is CASSSETGWDSTEQFF. In DNA form, the CDR3 reads TGTGCCAGCAGTTCTGAGACAGGGTGGGACTCCACTGAGCAGTTCTTC.

This clone came up many times. The same CDR3 can be traced to other DNA sequences in this sample. The rearrangement links TRBV5-1 to TRBJ2-7, with 7 positions matching TRBD1. Trimming at V came to 0 bases and at J to 3 bases, leaving 0 bases not matched to a gene. CDR1 is SGHRS and CDR2 is YFSETQ in the germline V gene. CDR3 size: 13 residues. CDR3 nucleotide sequence: TGCGCCAGCAGCTTGGACAGGGGCTACGAGCAGTACTTC. It yields the protein CASSLDRGYEQYF.

CDR3 in DNA: TGTGCCAGCAGTCTAAGGGTCTGGAGCGGAAACACCATATATTTT. As protein: CASSLRVWSGNTIYF. The V call is TRBV28, the J call TRBJ1-3; no clear D. Trimming pared 5 bases from V and 4 bases from J, leaving 15 bases between. Germline-derived CDR1 and CDR2 are MDHEN and SYDVKM. The CDR3 has 15 amino acids.

The V gene is TRBV30, the J gene TRBJ1-3, with D maybe TRBD1 (5 bases). Germline CDR1 is GTSNPN and CDR2 is SVGIG (reference sequence). V lost 4 bases to trimming and J lost 2 bases, with 9 bases between them. The CDR3 has 13 amino acids. The CDR3 is CAWNWGTGNTIYF. CDR3 nucleotide sequence: TGTGCCTGGAATTGGGGCACTGGAAACACCATATATTTT.

The chain uses TRBV20-1 and TRBJ2-5; D is ambiguous. CDR3 length equals 11 residues. Germline loops: CDR1 DFQATT, CDR2 SNEGSKA (reference sequence). V was trimmed by 3 bases and J by 0 bases, leaving 2 bases between them. CDR3 in amino acids: CSASNQETQYF. The CDR3 bases are TGCAGTGCTAGCAACCAAGAGACCCAGTACTTC.

This chain uses TRBV14 with TRBJ2-2; TRBD2 aligns across 12 bases. CDR3 size: 17 residues. CDR1 SGHDN and CDR2 FVKESK come from the germline V gene. The V and J ends lost 4 bases and 3 bases, in that order; junction bases with no gene match: 6. This chain's CDR3 is CASSPSSGRVDTGELFF. Written as DNA, the CDR3 is TGTGCCAGCAGCCCATCTAGCGGGAGGGTCGACACCGGGGAGCTGTTTTTT.

The CDR3 region is CASSTTGGTNEKLFF. As DNA, the CDR3 is TGTGCCAGCAGCACCACCGGGGGTACTAATGAAAAACTGTTTTTT. V is TRBV6-6 and J is TRBJ1-4; D is possibly TRBD1 (5 bases). CDR3 length: 15 amino acids. Germline V gives CDR1 MNHNY, CDR2 SVGAGI (reference sequence). V shed 6 bases and J shed 2 bases, with 13 bases lying between them.

The chain links TRBV6-4 to TRBJ2-7; no firm D call. V dropped 8 bases and J dropped 5 bases, with 19 bases sitting between them. Per the germline V gene, CDR1 is MRHNA and CDR2 is SNTAGT. CDR3 length: 14 amino acids. The CDR3 coding sequence is TGTGCCAGCGCGTGTCAGCCCAAGGTCCACGAGCAGTACTTC. It translates to CASACQPKVHEQYF.

The V and J genes are TRBV7-9 and TRBJ1-2; D gene uncertain. This CDR3 is built from 15 residues. Trimming took off 5 bases at V and 5 bases at J, with 18 bases between the two ends. The germline V gene encodes CDR1 SEHNR and CDR2 FQNEAQ (reference sequence). In DNA, the CDR3 is TGTGCCAGCAGCCAAGAATCGGTTGGAGGTTATGGCTACACCTTC. Its protein is CASSQESVGGYGYTF.

This clone was found once. The chain carries TRBV19 and TRBJ2-1; TRBD2 matches at 8 bases. Germline CDR1 reads LNHDA; CDR2 reads SQIVND (reference sequence). Trimming removed 10 bases from V and 10 bases from J; junction bases left unmatched: 15. This CDR3 comprises 14 residues. The CDR3 nucleotides read TGTGCCACCCGGGGGGTAGCGGGAACGCGGGAGCAGTTCTTC. Its protein product is CATRGVAGTREQFF.

This chain joins TRBV2 and TRBJ2-2; no clear D. With 2 bases removed from V and 4 bases from J, the gap between germline ends came to 11 bases. CDR3 length equals 15 residues. Germline CDR1 and CDR2: SNHLY and FYNNEI. The CDR3 loop reads CASSEKETFTGELFF. The CDR3 DNA is TGTGCCAGCAGTGAAAAGGAGACTTTCACCGGGGAGCTGTTTTTT. Full variable domain (missing parts from reference TRBV2 and TRBJ2-2): EPEVTQTPSHQVTQMGQEVILRCVPISNHLYFYWYRQILGQKVEFLVSFYNNEISEKSEIFDDQFSVERPDGSNFTLKIRSTKLEDSAMYFCASSEKETFTGELFFGEGSRLTVL.